This T cell receptor (beta chain) derives from a study of long-term antiretroviral therapy in people with HIV. At survey level, the immunoSEQ assay was run in its v3.0 version. Clones were sequenced by immunoSEQ multiplex PCR, and TCRdb holds only the in-frame ones, with some missing. The table shows some 24,000 clones, with just under 85% occurring only once. Germline V lookup: CDR1 SGHRS, CDR2 YFSETQ. This CDR3 is built from 16 residues. V trimming: 3 bases; J trimming: 3 bases; junction bases outside the gene matches: 5. Sequences were derived from unsorted PBMCs, sampled 0.7 years before starting antiretroviral therapy. The origin of this receptor is a man between 25 and 39 years old with HIV. V gene TRBV5-1 combines with J gene TRBJ2-7; 14 bases agree with TRBD2. This chain's CDR3 is CASSSGLAGGHYEQYF. CDR3 nucleotides: TGCGCCAGCAGCTCCGGACTAGCGGGGGGACACTACGAGCAGTACTTC.